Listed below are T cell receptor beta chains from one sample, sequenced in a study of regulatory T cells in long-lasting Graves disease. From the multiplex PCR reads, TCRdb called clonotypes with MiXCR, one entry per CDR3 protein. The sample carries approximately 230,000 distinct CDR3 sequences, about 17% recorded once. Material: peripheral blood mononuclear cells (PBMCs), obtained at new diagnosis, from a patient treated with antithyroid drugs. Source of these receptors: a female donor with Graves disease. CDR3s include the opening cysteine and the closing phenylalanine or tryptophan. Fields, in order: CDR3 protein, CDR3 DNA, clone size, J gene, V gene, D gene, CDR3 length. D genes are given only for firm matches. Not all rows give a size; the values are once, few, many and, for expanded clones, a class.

CDR3 protein: CSVDMGTEAFF
CDR3 DNA: TGCAGCGTTGATATGGGCACTGAAGCTTTCTTT
clone size: many
J gene: TRBJ1-1
V gene: TRBV29-1
D gene: -
CDR3 length: 11

CDR3 protein: CASRGLAGALEQYF
CDR3 DNA: TGTGCCAGCAGGGGACTAGCGGGAGCTCTCGAGCAGTACTTC
clone size: few
J gene: TRBJ2-7
V gene: TRBV6-1
D gene: TRBD2
CDR3 length: 14

CDR3 protein: CASSQGGIRETQYF
CDR3 DNA: TGTGCCAGCAGCCAAGGCGGCATCAGGGAGACCCAGTACTTC
clone size: many
J gene: TRBJ2-5
V gene: TRBV3-1
D gene: -
CDR3 length: 14

CDR3 protein: CSAGLAGVGEQFF
CDR3 DNA: TGCAGTGCCGGACTAGCGGGAGTCGGTGAGCAGTTCTTC
clone size: many
J gene: TRBJ2-1
V gene: TRBV20-1
D gene: TRBD2
CDR3 length: 13

CDR3 protein: CASSLEQGATEAFF
CDR3 DNA: TGTGCCAGCAGCTTAGAACAGGGGGCGACTGAAGCTTTCTTT
clone size: many
J gene: TRBJ1-1
V gene: TRBV11-3
D gene: TRBD1
CDR3 length: 14

CDR3 protein: CASTFGGTGDTEAFF
CDR3 DNA: TGTGCCAGCACCTTCGGGGGGACAGGGGACACTGAAGCTTTCTTT
clone size: -
J gene: TRBJ1-1
V gene: TRBV7-2
D gene: TRBD1
CDR3 length: 15

CDR3 protein: CASSITAEPQHF
CDR3 DNA: TGTGCCAGTAGTATTACAGCCGAGCCCCAGCATTTT
clone size: many
J gene: TRBJ1-5
V gene: TRBV19
D gene: -
CDR3 length: 12

CDR3 protein: CASRVRVASTDTQYF
CDR3 DNA: TGTGCCAGCAGGGTCAGGGTTGCTAGCACAGATACGCAGTATTTT
clone size: many
J gene: TRBJ2-3
V gene: TRBV11-2
D gene: -
CDR3 length: 15

CDR3 protein: CASSLAGTGRYTGELFF
CDR3 DNA: TGTGCCAGCAGCTTAGCGGGGACAGGGCGTTACACCGGGGAGCTGTTTTTT
clone size: -
J gene: TRBJ2-2
V gene: TRBV7-8
D gene: TRBD1
CDR3 length: 17

CDR3 protein: CATTGDGNTIYF
CDR3 DNA: TGTGCCACCACGGGGGACGGAAACACCATATATTTT
clone size: many
J gene: TRBJ1-3
V gene: TRBV24-1
D gene: -
CDR3 length: 12

CDR3 protein: CAWSFKAANTGELFF
CDR3 DNA: TGTGCCTGGAGTTTTAAGGCAGCGAACACCGGGGAGCTGTTTTTT
clone size: many
J gene: TRBJ2-2
V gene: TRBV30
D gene: -
CDR3 length: 15

CDR3 protein: CASKQIRSTNEKLFF
CDR3 DNA: TGTGCCAGCAAACAAATCAGGTCAACTAATGAAAAACTGTTTTTT
clone size: many
J gene: TRBJ1-4
V gene: TRBV2
D gene: -
CDR3 length: 15

CDR3 protein: CAIGQHQETQYF
CDR3 DNA: TGTGCCATAGGACAGCACCAAGAGACCCAGTACTTC
clone size: many
J gene: TRBJ2-5
V gene: TRBV11-3
D gene: -
CDR3 length: 12

CDR3 protein: CASSLGGSSADTQYF
CDR3 DNA: TGTGCCAGCAGCTTAGGGGGTAGCTCCGCAGATACGCAGTATTTT
clone size: many
J gene: TRBJ2-3
V gene: TRBV7-9
D gene: -
CDR3 length: 15

CDR3 protein: CAISDPLSLVGADTQYF
CDR3 DNA: TGTGCCATCAGTGATCCCCTCTCTCTAGTAGGAGCTGATACGCAGTATTTT
clone size: -
J gene: TRBJ2-3
V gene: TRBV10-3
D gene: -
CDR3 length: 17

CDR3 protein: CASSSPGTRDEQFF
CDR3 DNA: TGTGCCAGCAGTTCACCCGGGACTAGGGACGAGCAGTTCTTC
clone size: many
J gene: TRBJ2-1
V gene: TRBV12-3/TRBV12-4
D gene: TRBD2
CDR3 length: 14

CDR3 protein: CASSYSNQPQHF
CDR3 DNA: TGTGCCAGCAGCTACAGCAATCAGCCCCAGCATTTT
clone size: few
J gene: TRBJ1-5
V gene: TRBV13
D gene: -
CDR3 length: 12

CDR3 protein: CASSLNDGYTF
CDR3 DNA: TGCGCCAGCAGCTTGAACGATGGCTACACCTTC
clone size: few
J gene: TRBJ1-2
V gene: TRBV5-1
D gene: -
CDR3 length: 11

CDR3 protein: CASSERQGNEQFF
CDR3 DNA: TGCGCCAGCAGCGAGAGACAGGGCAATGAGCAGTTCTTC
clone size: many
J gene: TRBJ2-1
V gene: TRBV5-1
D gene: TRBD1
CDR3 length: 13

CDR3 protein: CASSLPGDGEQSF
CDR3 DNA: TGTGCCAGCAGCTTACCGGGGGACGGTGAGCAGTCCTTC
clone size: -
J gene: TRBJ2-1
V gene: TRBV7-2
D gene: -
CDR3 length: 13